This TCR beta chain was sequenced in a study of T and B cells in COVID-19 patients. Study-level information: Blood was sampled from COVID-19 patients who were either actively infected or recovered. At median age approximately 31 years, recovered patients were younger than active-infection patients at approximately 70. Points from the study as a whole: Highly clonal in active COVID-19, TRB repertoires exceeded healthy-donor diversity and richness at recovery. There were some 2,300 TCR clusters exclusive to the recovered cohort, some 31 with low generation probability.

This clonotype was recorded a few times. The antigen is unknown. From blood, about 240-550 ng of genomic DNA served as TRB template. TRB rearrangements were amplified by multiplex PCR with BIOMED2 TRB-A/B primers. A single record per CDR3 protein comes from TCRdb applying MiXCR to the multiplex PCR reads. This sample has 15,000 to 20,000 distinct CDR3 sequences; 30% to 45% occur once, and the top ten carry about 17%. The sequenced sample consisted of blood. This clonotype was sampled from a human donor with active COVID-19.

The CDR3 reads CASSKQGGTEAFF. In DNA, the CDR3 is TGTGCCAGCAGTAAACAGGGTGGCACTGAAGCTTTCTTT. The chain combines TRBV7-6 with TRBJ1-1; maybe TRBD1 (6 bases). CDR3 length equals 13 residues. Germline V gives CDR1 SGHVS, CDR2 FNYEAQ. V was cut by 6 bases and J by 4 bases, with 12 bases left in between.